Following are 30 T cell receptor beta chains from one sample sequenced in a study of cytomegalovirus exposure and HLA in healthy donors. TCRdb's table, derived via immunoSEQ multiplex PCR, lists solely in-frame clones and lacks some. Here the sample spans approximately 70,000 clones, 85% to 95% being singletons. The sequenced sample consisted of PBMCs. These receptors were collected from a woman between 18 and 29 years old in good health and CMV-seronegative.

As DNA, the CDR3 is TGTGCCAGCAGTTCCTGGACTGAGGACAACACCGGGGAGCTGTTTTTT. This codes for CASSSWTEDNTGELFF. The chain uses TRBV27 and TRBJ2-2, with D perhaps matching TRBD2 (5 bases). V dropped 4 bases and J dropped 2 bases, with 14 bases sitting between them. The CDR3 covers 16 residues. CDR1 MNHEY and CDR2 SMNVEV come from the germline V gene (reference sequence).

The V gene is TRBV9, the J gene TRBJ2-3; perhaps TRBD2 as D (6 bases). The CDR3 covers 14 residues. The V gene's germline CDR1 is SGDLS and CDR2 YYNGEE. The V gene lost 5 bases and the J gene lost 2 bases, with 12 bases spanning the gap. CDR3 DNA sequence: TGTGCCAGCAGTCCGCGGGGACTCACAGATACGCAGTATTTT. Translating gives CASSPRGLTDTQYF.

J is TRBJ1-4 and V is TRBV4-2, with D unresolved. Trimming removed 3 bases from V and 4 bases from J, with 9 bases in between. The CDR3 has 14 residues. Germline CDR1 and CDR2: LGHNA and YNFKEQ. CDR3 loop: CASSHDFGNEKLFF. The CDR3 DNA is TGTGCCAGCAGCCATGATTTCGGTAATGAAAAACTGTTTTTT.

V gene TRBV19 combines with J gene TRBJ1-4, with D possibly matching TRBD1 (5 bases). V shed 6 bases and J shed 5 bases, with 13 bases lying between them. Germline CDR1 reads LNHDA; CDR2 reads SQIVND (reference sequence). There are 14 residues in the CDR3. The CDR3 DNA reads TGTGCCAGTAGCATTACCGGGGGAAATGAAAAACTGTTTTTT. This encodes CASSITGGNEKLFF. The full variable domain, in which reference TRBV19 and TRBJ1-4 provide the parts outside the CDR3, is DGGITQSPKYLFRKEGQNVTLSCEQNLNHDAMYWYRQDPGQGLRLIYYSQIVNDFQKGDIAEGYSVSREKKESFPLTVTSAQKNPTAFYLCASSITGGNEKLFFGSGTQLSVL.

The rearrangement uses TRBV5-4 and TRBJ2-5; TRBD2 agrees at 9 bases. CDR1 is SGHNT, CDR2 YYREEE, per germline (reference sequence). V was pared by 4 bases and J by 6 bases, with 13 bases of the junction left unmatched. CDR3 length: 16 amino acids. CDR3 amino acids: CASSPMSVSGGQTQYF. CDR3 in DNA: TGTGCCAGCAGCCCGATGTCGGTTAGCGGGGGTCAGACCCAGTACTTC.

V gene TRBV18 combines with J gene TRBJ2-7; 9 bases are shared with TRBD1. The V gene's germline CDR1 is KGHSH and CDR2 LQKENI. The ends lost 6 bases at V and 1 base at J; junction bases unmatched: 13. The CDR3 runs 17 residues. The CDR3 coding sequence is TGTGCCAGCTCTGGGGTACCGACAGGGGGTATATCCTACGAGCAGTACTTC. Translated, it gives CASSGVPTGGISYEQYF.

This clone was counted once. The J gene is TRBJ2-5, the V gene TRBV15; possibly TRBD1 for D (6 bases). CDR1 is LNHNV, CDR2 YYDKDF, per germline (reference sequence). Trimming removed 0 bases at V and 4 bases at J, with 15 bases between. The CDR3 has 16 amino acids. As DNA, the CDR3 is TGTGCCACCAGCAGAGATCAATTGCAGGGGTTAGAGACCCAGTACTTC. It is translated as CATSRDQLQGLETQYF.

This chain connects TRBV18 to TRBJ2-7, with TRBD1 matching over 9 bases. Per the germline V gene, CDR1 is KGHSH and CDR2 is LQKENI. This CDR3 spans 14 amino acids. Trimming removed 6 bases from V and 4 bases from J; junction bases left unmatched: 7. This CDR3 reads CASSPGTGKYEQYF. CDR3 DNA: TGTGCCAGCTCTCCCGGGACAGGGAAGTACGAGCAGTACTTC.

This chain connects TRBV5-1 to TRBJ1-2; D is uncertain. The CDR3 contains 15 residues. CDR1 and CDR2 from the germline V gene are SGHRS and YFSETQ. The ends were cut back, 1 base at V and 3 bases at J, with 13 bases in the middle. The CDR3 spells CASSLSLGRDYGYTF. The CDR3 DNA is TGCGCCAGCAGCTTGTCCCTGGGCAGAGACTATGGCTACACCTTC. Filled out from reference TRBV5-1 and TRBJ1-2, the complete variable domain reads KAGVTQTPRYLIKTRGQQVTLSCSPISGHRSVSWYQQTPGQGLQFLFEYFSETQRNKGNFPGRFSGRQFSNSRSEMNVSTLELGDSALYLCASSLSLGRDYGYTFGSGTRLTVV.

The chain links TRBV7-2 to TRBJ2-7; D might be TRBD1 (6 bases). The germline gives CDR1 SGHTA, CDR2 FQGNSA. The V end was cut by 6 bases, the J end by 2 bases, with 11 bases between. CDR3 length: 13 amino acids. CDR3 bases: TGTGCCAGCAGTCTAGACAGGCCCTACGAGCAGTACTTC. Its translation: CASSLDRPYEQYF.

The chain joins TRBV19 to TRBJ2-7, with a weak D call TRBD1 (6 bases). Trimming took off 7 bases at V and 3 bases at J, with 13 bases between the two ends. Germline loops: CDR1 LNHDA, CDR2 SQIVND (reference sequence). This CDR3 region has 13 residues. This CDR3 reads CASMSGQSYEQYF. CDR3 in DNA: TGTGCCAGTATGTCGGGACAAAGCTACGAGCAGTACTTC.

The rearrangement links TRBV2 to TRBJ1-2; TRBD1 agrees at 7 bases. V was clipped by 6 bases and J by 1 base; unmatched bases: 2. The CDR3 has 13 amino acids. Germline CDR1 SNHLY, CDR2 FYNNEI. CDR3 bases: TGTGCCAGCAGCCGACAGGGTAACTATGGCTACACCTTC. Amino acids: CASSRQGNYGYTF. Using reference TRBV2 and TRBJ1-2 for the parts outside the CDR3, the full variable domain is EPEVTQTPSHQVTQMGQEVILRCVPISNHLYFYWYRQILGQKVEFLVSFYNNEISEKSEIFDDQFSVERPDGSNFTLKIRSTKLEDSAMYFCASSRQGNYGYTFGSGTRLTVV.

V gene TRBV7-2 combines with J gene TRBJ2-1; 9 bases fit TRBD1. This CDR3 spans 16 amino acids. The germline gives CDR1 SGHTA, CDR2 FQGNSA. J gave up 8 bases and V 2 bases, and 10 bases lay outside the gene matches. CDR3 in DNA: TGTGCCAGCAGCTTACGCACCGGGACAGGGAGAGATGAGCAGTTCTTC. It yields the protein CASSLRTGTGRDEQFF. Complete variable domain (other parts from reference TRBV7-2 and TRBJ2-1): GAGVSQSPSNKVTEKGKDVELRCDPISGHTALYWYRQSLGQGLEFLIYFQGNSAPDKSGLPSDRFSAERTGGSVSTLTIQRTQQEDSAVYLCASSLRTGTGRDEQFFGPGTRLTVL.

The CDR3 bases are TGTGCCAGCAGGCCAGGAGGGGGGGCATCTGAAGCTTTCTTT. It translates to CASRPGGGASEAFF. This sequence joins TRBV6-6 and TRBJ1-1; D may be TRBD1 (6 bases). This CDR3 has 14 residues. V shed 6 bases and J shed 6 bases, with 17 bases lying between them. Germline CDR1 MNHNY, CDR2 SVGAGI (reference sequence).

The chain uses TRBV7-2 and TRBJ1-6, with 9 bases matching TRBD1. Trimming at V came to 4 bases and at J to 7 bases, leaving 5 bases not matched to a gene. Germline lookup yields CDR1 SGHTA and CDR2 FQGNSA. This CDR3 spans 15 amino acids. CDR3 residues: CASSYYGTGNSPLHF. CDR3 coding DNA: TGTGCCAGCAGCTATTACGGGACAGGGAATTCACCCCTCCACTTT.

This chain uses TRBV13 with TRBJ2-3; 8 bases map to TRBD2. Germline V gives CDR1 PRHDT, CDR2 FYEKMQ (reference sequence). V lost 6 bases to trimming and J lost 2 bases; unmatched junction nucleotides: 10. This CDR3 is built from 16 residues. CDR3 nucleotide sequence: TGTGCCAGCAGTTCAATAGCGGGACTCCCCACAGATACGCAGTATTTT. It specifies CASSSIAGLPTDTQYF.

The J gene is TRBJ1-1, the V gene TRBV7-8; D might be TRBD1 (5 bases). Germline loops: CDR1 SGHVS, CDR2 FQNEAQ. V dropped 4 bases and J dropped 3 bases, with 18 bases sitting between them. This CDR3 has 16 amino acids. The CDR3 DNA reads TGTGCCAGCAGCTCGTCCAGGGCGCGGGGGGACACTGAAGCTTTCTTT. Translating it yields CASSSSRARGDTEAFF.

This chain connects TRBV5-6 to TRBJ2-7; D is perhaps TRBD1 (5 bases). Trimming pared 0 bases from V and 6 bases from J, leaving 16 bases between. Germline V gives CDR1 SGHDT, CDR2 YYEEEE. This CDR3 is 15 amino acids long. Here the CDR3 DNA reads TGTGCCAGCAGCTTGGAAGGGGTCCCATTGGGCGAGCAGTACTTC. Translated: CASSLEGVPLGEQYF.

For the CDR3, the DNA is TGTGCCAGCAGCTTTACAGGGAATTCACCCCTCCACTTT. Translated: CASSFTGNSPLHF. The rearrangement joins TRBV7-2 to TRBJ1-6; D perhaps matches TRBD1 (6 bases). The V gene lost 3 bases and the J gene lost 7 bases, with 7 bases spanning the gap. The CDR3 runs to 13 residues. Per the germline V gene, CDR1 is SGHTA and CDR2 is FQGNSA.

The chain couples TRBV14 to TRBJ1-6, with D unresolved. Trimming took 3 bases from V and 1 from J, leaving 10 bases between them. Germline V CDR1 and CDR2: SGHDN, FVKESK. The CDR3 sequence is 16 residues long. The CDR3, as DNA: TGTGCCAGCAGCCACCCCGCCGGTTCCTATAATTCACCCCTCCACTTT. This codes for CASSHPAGSYNSPLHF.

This chain joins TRBV5-4 and TRBJ2-5, with 7 bases aligning to TRBD1. V was clipped by 4 bases and J by 3 bases; unmatched bases: 3. The germline CDR1 and CDR2 sequences are SGHNT and YYREEE (reference sequence). CDR3 size: 13 residues. The CDR3 protein is CASSRGQKETQYF. The DNA for the CDR3 is TGTGCCAGCAGCCGGGGACAGAAAGAGACCCAGTACTTC.

The DNA for the CDR3 is TGTGCCAGCAGCTTAAGGAGAACTAGCACAGATACGCAGTATTTT. Encoded protein: CASSLRRTSTDTQYF. The chain combines TRBV7-6 with TRBJ2-3; D uncertain. CDR3 size: 15 residues. From germline, CDR1 is SGHVS and CDR2 FNYEAQ. Trimming removed 2 bases at V and 0 bases at J, with 9 bases between.

V and J are TRBV9 and TRBJ2-2; 8 bases are shared with TRBD2. Unmatched junction bases numbered 4, after V lost 2 bases and J lost 7 bases. The germline CDR1 and CDR2 sequences are SGDLS and YYNGEE. The CDR3 length is 14 residues. The CDR3 reads CASSVGGEDGELFF. Written as DNA, the CDR3 is TGTGCCAGCAGCGTCGGGGGGGAGGACGGGGAGCTGTTTTTT.

This clone was observed a few times. The gene calls are TRBV9 and TRBJ1-2; perhaps TRBD1 as D (5 bases). Germline CDR1 SGDLS, CDR2 YYNGEE. The CDR3 consists of 11 residues. The V gene lost 4 bases and the J gene lost 4 bases, with 5 bases spanning the gap. The DNA for the CDR3 is TGTGCCAGCAGCAGGGGCTATGGCTACACCTTC. It codes for CASSRGYGYTF.

The chain employs TRBV27 and TRBJ1-1, with D perhaps TRBD1 (5 bases). Germline CDR1 is MNHEY and CDR2 is SMNVEV (reference sequence). Trimming left V 1 base short and J 5 bases short, with 14 bases between. This CDR3 has 15 residues. DNA for the CDR3: TGTGCCAGCAGTTTATATAAATCGGGGGATACTGAAGCTTTCTTT. As protein: CASSLYKSGDTEAFF.

The chain uses TRBV14 and TRBJ2-5; maybe TRBD2 (5 bases). Germline assignment: CDR1 SGHDN and CDR2 FVKESK. This CDR3 contains 13 residues. The V end lost 1 base, the J end lost 7 bases, and 10 bases lay between the germline ends. CDR3 amino acids: CASSQVTRVTQYF. The CDR3 DNA reads as TGTGCCAGCAGCCAAGTCACGAGGGTGACCCAGTACTTC.

The chain carries TRBV7-8 and TRBJ1-6; maybe TRBD1 (6 bases). CDR3 length: 17 amino acids. Between the trimmed V and J ends, which lost 3 bases and 5 bases, there was a span of 17 bases. The V gene's germline CDR1 is SGHVS and CDR2 FQNEAQ. The CDR3 protein is CASSFRDTSLNNSPLHF. DNA for the CDR3: TGTGCCAGCAGCTTCCGGGACACTAGTCTTAATAATTCACCCCTCCACTTT.

The chain couples TRBV28 to TRBJ1-1, with D perhaps TRBD1 (6 bases). Germline lookup yields CDR1 MDHEN and CDR2 SYDVKM. The germline V and J ends were trimmed by 3 bases and 0 bases, with 8 bases remaining between them. The CDR3 totals 14 residues. The CDR3, as DNA: TGTGCCAGCAGTTTCGGGACACTGAACACTGAAGCTTTCTTT. It codes for CASSFGTLNTEAFF. Supplemented by reference TRBV28 and TRBJ1-1, the full variable domain reads DVKVTQSSRYLVKRTGEKVFLECVQDMDHENMFWYRQDPGLGLRLIYFSYDVKMKEKGDIPEGYSVSREKKERFSLILESASTNQTSMYLCASSFGTLNTEAFFGQGTRLTVV.

This clone was observed once. The chain combines TRBV7-2 with TRBJ2-7; 9 positions agree with TRBD2. The germline CDR1 and CDR2 sequences are SGHTA and FQGNSA. The CDR3 totals 14 residues. The trim removed 8 bases at V and 1 base at J, leaving 6 bases unmatched. This chain's CDR3 is CASRGAGGSYEQYF. The CDR3 DNA reads TGTGCCAGCCGAGGAGCGGGGGGTTCCTACGAGCAGTACTTC.

This rearrangement joins TRBV7-9 to TRBJ2-2, with 8 positions matching TRBD1. With V trimmed by 7 bases and J by 4 bases, 8 bases remained unmatched. Germline CDR1 SEHNR, CDR2 FQNEAQ (reference sequence). The CDR3 covers 15 residues. CDR3 nucleotide sequence: TGTGCCAGCACCCAGGGGGCGCGGGGCACCGGGGAGCTGTTTTTT. Protein: CASTQGARGTGELFF.